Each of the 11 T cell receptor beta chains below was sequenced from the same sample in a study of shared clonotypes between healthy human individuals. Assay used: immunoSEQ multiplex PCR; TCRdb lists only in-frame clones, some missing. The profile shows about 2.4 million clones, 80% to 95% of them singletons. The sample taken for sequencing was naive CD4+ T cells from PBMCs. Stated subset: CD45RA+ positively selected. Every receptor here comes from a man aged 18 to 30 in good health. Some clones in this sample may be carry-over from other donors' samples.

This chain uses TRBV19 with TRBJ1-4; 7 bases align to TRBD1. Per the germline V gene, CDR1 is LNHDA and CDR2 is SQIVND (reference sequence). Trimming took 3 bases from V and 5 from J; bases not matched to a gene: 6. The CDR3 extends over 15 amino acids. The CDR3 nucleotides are TGTGCCAGTAGTATTTTTGGGACAGAGAATGAAAAACTGTTTTTT. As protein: CASSIFGTENEKLFF.

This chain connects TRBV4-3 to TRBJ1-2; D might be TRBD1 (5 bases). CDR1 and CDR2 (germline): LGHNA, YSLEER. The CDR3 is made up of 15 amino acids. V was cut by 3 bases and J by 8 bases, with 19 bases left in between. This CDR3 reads CASSHPTQGSGGYTF. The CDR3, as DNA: TGCGCCAGCAGCCATCCCACCCAGGGATCGGGAGGCTACACCTTC.

CDR3 in amino acids: CASSPPSAGGTEAFF. The CDR3 region has the DNA TGTGCCAGCTCACCACCGAGTGCGGGCGGGACTGAAGCTTTCTTT. The chain recombines TRBV18 with TRBJ1-1; D not resolved. Deletions cut 0 bases from V and 5 bases from J, with 13 bases between. The CDR3 covers 15 residues. The V gene's germline CDR1 is KGHSH and CDR2 LQKENI.

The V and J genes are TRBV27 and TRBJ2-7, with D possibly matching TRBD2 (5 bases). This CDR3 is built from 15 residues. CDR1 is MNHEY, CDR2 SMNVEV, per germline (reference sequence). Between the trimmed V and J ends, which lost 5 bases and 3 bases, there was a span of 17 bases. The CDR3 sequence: CASSPGRRKGYEQYF. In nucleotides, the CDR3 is TGTGCCAGCAGTCCCGGACGGAGGAAGGGCTACGAGCAGTACTTC.

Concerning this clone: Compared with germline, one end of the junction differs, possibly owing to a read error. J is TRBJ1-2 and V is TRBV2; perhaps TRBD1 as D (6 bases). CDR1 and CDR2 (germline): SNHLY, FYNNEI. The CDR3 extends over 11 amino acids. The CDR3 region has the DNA TGTGCCAGCAGCCCCGAGGCGGAGGGGACATTC. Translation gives CASSPEAEGTF.

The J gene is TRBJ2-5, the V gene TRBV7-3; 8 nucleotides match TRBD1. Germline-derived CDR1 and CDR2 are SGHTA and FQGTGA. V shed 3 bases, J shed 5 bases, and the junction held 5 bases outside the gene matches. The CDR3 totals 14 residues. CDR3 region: CASSLDRATETQYF. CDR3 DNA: TGTGCCAGCAGCTTGGACAGGGCAACGGAGACCCAGTACTTC. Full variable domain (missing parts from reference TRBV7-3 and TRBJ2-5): GAGVSQTPSNKVTEKGKYVELRCDPISGHTALYWYRQSLGQGPEFLIYFQGTGAADDSGLPNDRFFAVRPEGSVSTLKIQRTERGDSAVYLCASSLDRATETQYFGPGTRLLVL.

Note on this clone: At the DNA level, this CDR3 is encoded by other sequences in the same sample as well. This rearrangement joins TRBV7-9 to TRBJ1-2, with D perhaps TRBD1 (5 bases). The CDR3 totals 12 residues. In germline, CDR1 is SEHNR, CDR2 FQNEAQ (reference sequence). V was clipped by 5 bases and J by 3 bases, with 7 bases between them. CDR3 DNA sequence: TGTGCCAGCAGCCTAGGGGACTATGGCTACACCTTC. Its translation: CASSLGDYGYTF.

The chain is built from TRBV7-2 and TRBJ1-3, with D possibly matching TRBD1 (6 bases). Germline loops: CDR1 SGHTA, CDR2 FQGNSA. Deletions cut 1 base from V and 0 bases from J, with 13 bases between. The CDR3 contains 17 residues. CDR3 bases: TGTGCCAGCAGCTTAGGCGGCAGGGGCCACTCTGGAAACACCATATATTTT. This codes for CASSLGGRGHSGNTIYF.

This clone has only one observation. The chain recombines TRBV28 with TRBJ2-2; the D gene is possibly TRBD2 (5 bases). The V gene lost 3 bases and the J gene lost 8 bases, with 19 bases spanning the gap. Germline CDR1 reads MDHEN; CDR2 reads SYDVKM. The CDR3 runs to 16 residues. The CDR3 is CASSFFGTEESGELFF. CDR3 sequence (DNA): TGTGCCAGCAGTTTTTTTGGAACGGAGGAGTCAGGGGAGCTGTTTTTT. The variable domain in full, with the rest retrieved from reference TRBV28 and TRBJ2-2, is DVKVTQSSRYLVKRTGEKVFLECVQDMDHENMFWYRQDPGLGLRLIYFSYDVKMKEKGDIPEGYSVSREKKERFSLILESASTNQTSMYLCASSFFGTEESGELFFGEGSRLTVL.

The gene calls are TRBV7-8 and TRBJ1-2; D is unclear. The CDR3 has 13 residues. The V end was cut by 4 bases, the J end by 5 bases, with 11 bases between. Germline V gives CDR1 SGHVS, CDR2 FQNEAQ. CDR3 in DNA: TGTGCCAGCAGCTCGATCGCCCATTATGGCTACACCTTC. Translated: CASSSIAHYGYTF.

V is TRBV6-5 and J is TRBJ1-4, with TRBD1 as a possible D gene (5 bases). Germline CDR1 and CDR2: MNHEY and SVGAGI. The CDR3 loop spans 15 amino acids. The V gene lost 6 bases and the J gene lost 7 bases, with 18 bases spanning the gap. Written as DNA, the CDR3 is TGTGCCAGCAGCCCCTCTCGGGGCGGCAGTGAAAAACTGTTTTTT. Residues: CASSPSRGGSEKLFF.